Following are 25 T cell receptor beta chains from one sample sequenced in a study of control samples from healthy donors and cancer patients. TCRdb's table, derived via immunoSEQ multiplex PCR, lists solely in-frame clones and lacks some. The data contain approximately 88,000 clones, about 89% of them seen just once; the ten biggest clones take up around 0.92%. The sequencing input was blood. These receptors were collected from a woman in her twenties or thirties in good health.

CDR3 sequence reads: CASSLEAGGTDTQYF. CDR3 DNA: TGTGCCAGCAGCTTAGAAGCGGGAGGGACAGATACGCAGTATTTT. The rearrangement uses TRBV7-2 and TRBJ2-3; the match to TRBD2 covers 10 bases. CDR1 and CDR2 (germline): SGHTA, FQGNSA. The CDR3 contains 15 residues. J gave up 3 bases and V 1 base, and 1 base lay outside the gene matches.

This clone has only one observation. The chain joins TRBV2 to TRBJ2-7; D not resolved. The CDR3 has 13 amino acids. From germline, CDR1 is SNHLY and CDR2 FYNNEI. V was trimmed by 3 bases and J by 1 base, leaving 7 bases between them. The CDR3 is CASSERWSYEQYF. CDR3 bases: TGTGCCAGCAGTGAGCGGTGGTCCTACGAGCAGTACTTC.

V and J are TRBV28 and TRBJ1-2, with D uncertain. The CDR3 loop spans 15 amino acids. V lost 7 bases, J lost 0 bases, and 15 bases lay in between. Per the germline V gene, CDR1 is MDHEN and CDR2 is SYDVKM. The CDR3 nucleotides are TGTGCCAGCACCTCGAGCGTTTATTCTAACTATGGCTACACCTTC. It specifies CASTSSVYSNYGYTF.

V is TRBV9 and J is TRBJ1-5, with unresolved D. The CDR3 covers 15 residues. The V end was cut by 4 bases, the J end by 1 base, with 12 bases between. The germline V gene has CDR1 SGDLS and CDR2 YYNGEE. The CDR3 region is CASSIGSTSNQPQHF. In nucleotides, the CDR3 is TGTGCCAGCAGCATCGGGTCTACAAGCAATCAGCCCCAGCATTTT.

The chain carries TRBV7-2 and TRBJ1-1; TRBD1 agrees at 8 bases. After removal of 5 bases from V and 1 base from J, the junction contained 6 bases not matched to a gene. This CDR3 comprises 15 residues. Germline-derived CDR1 and CDR2 are SGHTA and FQGNSA. In nucleotides, the CDR3 is TGTGCCAGCAGCCCCGACGGACAGGGGAACACTGAAGCTTTCTTT. This encodes CASSPDGQGNTEAFF.

This clone is a singleton in its sample. The V and J genes are TRBV3-1 (or the pseudogene TRBV3-2) and TRBJ2-3; 14 bases line up with TRBD2. J gave up 4 bases and V 2 bases, and 14 bases lay outside the gene matches. CDR1 is LGHDT, CDR2 YNNKEL, per germline (reference sequence). The CDR3 is 20 amino acids. CDR3 sequence (DNA): TGTGCCAGCAGCCAAACCTTGGGACTAGCGGGAGAGGGAGCGCCAGATACGCAGTATTTT. It is translated as CASSQTLGLAGEGAPDTQYF.

This clone was seen just once. The V and J genes are TRBV7-9 and TRBJ2-2; D unresolved. Germline-derived CDR1 and CDR2 are SEHNR and FQNEAQ (reference sequence). The CDR3 is 16 amino acids. The ends were cut back, 0 bases at V and 0 bases at J, with 8 bases in the middle. The DNA for the CDR3 is TGTGCCAGCAGCTTAGCCCCAACTTCGAACACCGGGGAGCTGTTTTTT. Translation gives CASSLAPTSNTGELFF.

V gene TRBV5-1 combines with J gene TRBJ2-3; 9 bases match TRBD2. Germline trimming cut 0 bases from V and 6 bases from J; bases unmatched to any gene: 2. CDR1 is SGHRS, CDR2 YFSETQ, per germline. CDR3 length equals 14 residues. The CDR3 coding sequence is TGCGCCAGCAGCTTGGGGACTAGCGCGGATACGCAGTATTTT. The encoded protein is CASSLGTSADTQYF.

The chain employs TRBV24-1 and TRBJ1-2; D gene unclear. Germline loops: CDR1 KGHDR, CDR2 SFDVKD. CDR3 length: 15 amino acids. Trimming cost V 7 bases and J 0 bases, with 14 bases left between them. The CDR3 nucleotides are TGTGCCACCAGCCTGGGCGTTGGGGCTAACTATGGCTACACCTTC. Protein sequence: CATSLGVGANYGYTF.

This chain uses TRBV10-1 with TRBJ1-2; 7 bases match TRBD1. The CDR3 covers 13 residues. The germline CDR1 and CDR2 sequences are WNHNN and SYGVQD (reference sequence). Trimming cost V 3 bases and J 3 bases; bases outside gene matches: 1. CDR3 residues: CASSDDRDYGYTF. The CDR3 region has the DNA TGCGCCAGCAGTGATGACAGGGACTATGGCTACACCTTC.

This clone was counted between two and nine times. This chain uses TRBV30 with TRBJ1-5; 8 bases agree with TRBD1. With 4 bases clipped from V and 10 bases from J, the junction kept 9 bases outside the gene matches. CDR3 length: 13 amino acids. Per the germline V gene, CDR1 is GTSNPN and CDR2 is SVGIG (reference sequence). CDR3 in DNA: TGTGCCTGGAAAGGACAGGGTTTAAGTCCCCAGCATTTT. Its protein is CAWKGQGLSPQHF.

The chain couples TRBV6-1 to TRBJ1-2; no clear D. CDR3 length: 16 residues. The germline CDR1 and CDR2 sequences are MNHNS and SASEGT. The V gene lost 0 bases and the J gene lost 1 base, with 12 bases spanning the gap. CDR3 residues: CASSEATGGGNYGYTF. CDR3 bases: TGTGCCAGCAGTGAAGCAACGGGTGGCGGTAACTATGGCTACACCTTC.

The J gene is TRBJ2-1, the V gene TRBV9, with D possibly being TRBD1 (6 bases). The CDR3 runs to 17 residues. V lost 3 bases and J lost 5, with 21 bases in between. The germline CDR1 and CDR2 sequences are SGDLS and YYNGEE. CDR3 residues: CASSARQSRGIHNEQFF. The CDR3 bases are TGTGCCAGCAGCGCCCGACAAAGCAGGGGTATCCACAATGAGCAGTTCTTC.

The V and J genes are TRBV9 and TRBJ2-3; TRBD1 matches at 8 bases. The germline V gene encodes CDR1 SGDLS and CDR2 YYNGEE. The CDR3 is 15 residues long. Trimming took 3 bases from V and 1 from J; bases not matched to a gene: 4. Here the CDR3 DNA reads TGTGCCAGCAGCGCCAGGGGGCGAGGCACAGATACGCAGTATTTT. Amino acid sequence: CASSARGRGTDTQYF.

This chain connects TRBV19 to TRBJ2-7, with TRBD2 as a possible D gene (7 bases). V was pared by 7 bases and J by 7 bases, with 17 bases between. This CDR3 comprises 13 residues. The germline V gene has CDR1 LNHDA and CDR2 SQIVND (reference sequence). CDR3 region: CASTSLGGREQYF. In nucleotides, the CDR3 is TGTGCCAGTACCTCTTTGGGGGGGCGAGAGCAGTACTTC.

The gene calls are TRBV11-2 and TRBJ2-5; D is possibly TRBD1 (6 bases). The CDR3 totals 12 residues. The germline V gene encodes CDR1 SGHAT and CDR2 FQNNGV. Trimming removed 7 bases at V and 5 bases at J, with 11 bases between. CDR3 amino acids: CASTNQGETQYF. As DNA, the CDR3 is TGTGCCAGCACCAACCAGGGGGAGACCCAGTACTTC.

The chain combines TRBV6-5 with TRBJ2-5; TRBD2 might be the D (6 bases). V lost 7 bases, J lost 5 bases, and 17 bases lay in between. Germline CDR1 and CDR2: MNHEY and SVGAGI. This CDR3 has 14 amino acids. CDR3 DNA: TGTGCCAGCACCTCCCTAGGAGGGCGGGAGACCCAGTACTTC. It is translated as CASTSLGGRETQYF.

CDR3 coding DNA: TGTGCCATCAGTGAGTCAGGGACACGGATGAATCAGCCCCAGCATTTT. Its protein product is CAISESGTRMNQPQHF. The chain joins TRBV10-3 to TRBJ1-5; possibly TRBD1 for D (6 bases). CDR1 and CDR2 from the germline V gene are ENHRY and SYGVKD. This CDR3 comprises 16 residues. V lost 0 bases and J lost 4, with 13 bases in between.

This chain joins TRBV7-9 and TRBJ1-1; no reliable D call. V dropped 7 bases and J dropped 0 bases, with 12 bases sitting between them. Germline loops: CDR1 SEHNR, CDR2 FQNEAQ (reference sequence). The CDR3 runs to 14 residues. Written as DNA, the CDR3 is TGTGCCAGCAAAGAAGCAGCCATGAACACTGAAGCTTTCTTT. Encoded protein: CASKEAAMNTEAFF.

The J gene is TRBJ2-7, the V gene TRBV3-1 (or the pseudogene TRBV3-2), with 8 bases aligning to TRBD1. V was clipped by 0 bases and J by 3 bases; unmatched bases: 4. From germline, CDR1 is LGHDT and CDR2 YNNKEL (reference sequence). This CDR3 spans 15 amino acids. As DNA, the CDR3 is TGTGCCAGCAGCCAAGAGGGACAGGCCAGCTACGAGCAGTACTTC. Its translation is CASSQEGQASYEQYF.

A single count supports this clone. This chain uses TRBV2 with TRBJ2-7; no reliable D call. CDR3 length: 12 residues. Germline V gene lookup returns CDR1 SNHLY and CDR2 FYNNEI. Trimming cost V 7 bases and J 2 bases, with 9 bases left between them. CDR3 region: CASTNGAYEQYF. The CDR3 coding sequence is TGTGCCAGCACTAACGGTGCCTACGAGCAGTACTTC.

Only a few counts were recorded for this clone. The chain combines TRBV6-4 with TRBJ1-2; 10 bases are a match to TRBD1. There are 15 residues in the CDR3. Germline lookup yields CDR1 MRHNA and CDR2 SNTAGT. The trim removed 6 bases at V and 4 bases at J, leaving 8 bases unmatched. The chain's CDR3 is CASRPRTGGRYGYTF. The CDR3, as DNA: TGTGCCAGCAGACCCCGGACAGGGGGACGCTATGGCTACACCTTC.

The V gene is TRBV18, the J gene TRBJ2-3; 9 bases match TRBD2. V gave up 4 bases and J gave up 4 bases; unmatched junction bases: 0. Germline-derived CDR1 and CDR2 are KGHSH and LQKENI. This CDR3 contains 13 residues. This CDR3 reads CASSRLAADTQYF. CDR3 sequence (DNA): TGTGCCAGCTCACGACTAGCGGCAGATACGCAGTATTTT.

V is TRBV2 and J is TRBJ1-2; 10 bases agree with TRBD1. Germline values: CDR1 SNHLY, CDR2 FYNNEI. The V segment lost 6 bases and the J segment 6 bases; nucleotides outside the gene matches: 4. This CDR3 spans 13 amino acids. CDR3 region: CASSGTGVDGYTF. The CDR3 DNA reads as TGTGCCAGCAGCGGGACAGGGGTTGATGGCTACACCTTC.

The gene calls are TRBV6-5 and TRBJ1-1; D is perhaps TRBD1 (6 bases). Germline assignment: CDR1 MNHEY and CDR2 SVGAGI. The CDR3 sequence is 14 residues long. The V and J ends lost 6 bases and 2 bases respectively, with 13 bases between them. The CDR3 DNA reads as TGTGCCAGCAGGGCAGGGGTTATTAACACTGAAGCTTTCTTT. This encodes CASRAGVINTEAFF.